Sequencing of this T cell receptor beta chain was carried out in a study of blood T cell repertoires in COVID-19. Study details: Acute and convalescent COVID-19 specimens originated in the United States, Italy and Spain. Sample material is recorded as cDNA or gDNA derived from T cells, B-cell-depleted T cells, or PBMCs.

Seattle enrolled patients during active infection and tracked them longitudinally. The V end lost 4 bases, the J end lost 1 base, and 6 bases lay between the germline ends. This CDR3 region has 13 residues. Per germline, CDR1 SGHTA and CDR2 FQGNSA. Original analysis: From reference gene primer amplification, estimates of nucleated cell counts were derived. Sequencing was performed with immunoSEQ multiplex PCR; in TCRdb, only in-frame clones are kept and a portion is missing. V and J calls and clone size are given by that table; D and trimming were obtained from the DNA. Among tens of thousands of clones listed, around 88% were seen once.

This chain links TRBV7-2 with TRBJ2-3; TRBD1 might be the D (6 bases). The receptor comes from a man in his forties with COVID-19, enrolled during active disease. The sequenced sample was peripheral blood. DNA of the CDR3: TGTGCCAGCAGCTACAGGGGCACAGATACGCAGTATTTT. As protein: CASSYRGTDTQYF. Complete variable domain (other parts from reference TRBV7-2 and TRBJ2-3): GAGVSQSPSNKVTEKGKDVELRCDPISGHTALYWYRQSLGQGLEFLIYFQGNSAPDKSGLPSDRFSAERTGGSVSTLTIQRTQQEDSAVYLCASSYRGTDTQYFGPGTRLTVL.